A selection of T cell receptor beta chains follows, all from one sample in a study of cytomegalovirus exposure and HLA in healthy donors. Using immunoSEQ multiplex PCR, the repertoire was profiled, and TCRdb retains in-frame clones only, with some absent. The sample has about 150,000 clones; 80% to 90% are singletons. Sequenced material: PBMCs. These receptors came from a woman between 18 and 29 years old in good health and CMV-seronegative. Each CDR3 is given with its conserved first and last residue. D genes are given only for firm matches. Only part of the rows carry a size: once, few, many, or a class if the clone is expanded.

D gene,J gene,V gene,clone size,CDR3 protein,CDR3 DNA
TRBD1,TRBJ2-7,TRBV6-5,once,CASSLGTAYEQYF,TGTGCCAGCAGTTTGGGGACAGCCTACGAGCAGTACTTC
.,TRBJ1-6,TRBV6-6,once,CASTTGNSPLHF,TGTGCCAGCACCACAGGGAATTCACCCCTCCACTTT
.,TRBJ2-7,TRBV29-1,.,CSVVQAGPFGEQYF,TGCAGCGTTGTACAGGCAGGACCCTTCGGGGAGCAGTACTTC
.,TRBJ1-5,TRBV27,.,CASSATGVSNQPQHF,TGTGCCAGCAGTGCTACAGGCGTCAGCAATCAGCCCCAGCATTTT
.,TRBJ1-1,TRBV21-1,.,CASSKGQLNTEAFF,TGTGCCAGCAGCAAGGGACAGCTGAACACTGAAGCTTTCTTT
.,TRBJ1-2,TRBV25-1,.,CASSEFGGRGRNGYTF,TGTGCCAGCAGTGAATTCGGGGGGAGGGGAAGGAATGGCTACACCTTC
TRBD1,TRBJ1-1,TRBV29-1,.,CSVATGPNTEAFF,TGCAGCGTTGCGACAGGGCCGAACACTGAAGCTTTCTTT
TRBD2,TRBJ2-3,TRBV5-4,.,CASTAGDPTSDTQYF,TGTGCCAGCACCGCGGGGGACCCTACATCAGATACGCAGTATTTT
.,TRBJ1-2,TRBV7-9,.,CASSSGGGGYTF,TGTGCCAGCAGCTCTGGGGGAGGTGGCTACACCTTC
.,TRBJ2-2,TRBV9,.,CASSREWRVNTGELFF,TGTGCCAGCAGCCGGGAGTGGCGGGTGAACACCGGGGAGCTGTTTTTT
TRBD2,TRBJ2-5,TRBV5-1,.,CASSSVGSGAQETQYF,TGCGCCAGCAGCTCGGTGGGTAGCGGGGCACAAGAGACCCAGTACTTC
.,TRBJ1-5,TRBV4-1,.,CASSQRQGSNQPQHF,TGCGCCAGCAGCCAAAGGCAGGGTAGTAATCAGCCCCAGCATTTT
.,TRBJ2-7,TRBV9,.,CASSVSGLRYEQYF,TGTGCCAGCAGCGTGAGCGGGTTACGATACGAGCAGTACTTC
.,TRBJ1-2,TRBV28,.,CASSPPWSYGYTF,TGTGCCAGCAGTCCCCCGTGGAGCTATGGCTACACCTTC
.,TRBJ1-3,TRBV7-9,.,CASNQGYSGNTIYF,TGTGCCAGCAATCAGGGTTACTCTGGAAACACCATATATTTT
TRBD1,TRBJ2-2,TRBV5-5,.,CASSPGTENTGELFF,TGTGCCAGCAGCCCTGGGACAGAGAACACCGGGGAGCTGTTTTTT
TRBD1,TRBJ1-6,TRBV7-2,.,CASSTRGQASSPLHF,TGTGCCAGCAGCACGCGGGGACAGGCGAGTTCACCCCTCCACTTT
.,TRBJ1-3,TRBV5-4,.,CASSDPTGSGNTIYF,TGTGCCAGCAGCGATCCGACAGGCTCTGGAAACACCATATATTTT
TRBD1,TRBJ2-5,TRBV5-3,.,CARSTSFDTIRGSQYF,TGTGCCAGAAGCACCTCCTTTGACACAATCAGGGGGTCCCAGTACTTC
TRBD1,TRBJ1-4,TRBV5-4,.,CASSRDRGGEKLFF,TGTGCCAGCAGCCGGGACAGGGGTGGCGAAAAACTGTTTTTT
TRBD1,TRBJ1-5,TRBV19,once,CASRPGQGNYNQPQHF,TGTGCCAGTAGGCCGGGACAGGGGAATTACAATCAGCCCCAGCATTTT
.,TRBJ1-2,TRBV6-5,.,CASSRGERGYGYTF,TGTGCCAGCAGCAGGGGAGAGCGGGGCTATGGCTACACCTTC
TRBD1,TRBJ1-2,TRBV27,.,CASSSGQGLLGYTF,TGTGCCAGCAGTTCGGGACAGGGACTTCTCGGCTACACCTTC
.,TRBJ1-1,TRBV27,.,CASSLWPPQGSLAEAFF,TGTGCCAGCAGTTTATGGCCCCCTCAGGGATCTCTCGCTGAAGCTTTCTTT
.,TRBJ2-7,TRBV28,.,CASSLSRTQVWSYEQYF,TGTGCCAGCAGTTTGTCCAGGACTCAGGTTTGGTCATACGAGCAGTACTTC
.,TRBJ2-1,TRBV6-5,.,CASFRPGINEQFF,TGTGCCAGCTTCCGCCCAGGAATCAATGAGCAGTTCTTC
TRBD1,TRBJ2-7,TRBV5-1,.,CASSLAQGAYEQYF,TGCGCCAGCAGCTTGGCCCAGGGGGCCTACGAGCAGTACTTC
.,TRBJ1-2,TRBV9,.,CASSVVFGYGYTF,TGTGCCAGCAGCGTAGTCTTCGGCTATGGCTACACCTTC
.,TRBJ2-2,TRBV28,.,CASSFYTGELFF,TGTGCCAGCAGTTTCTACACCGGGGAGCTGTTTTTT
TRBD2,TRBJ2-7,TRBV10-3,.,CAIRLAGGSYEQYF,TGTGCCATCAGACTAGCGGGGGGATCTTACGAGCAGTACTTC
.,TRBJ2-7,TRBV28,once,CATRRGLAYEQYF,TGTGCCACCCGAAGGGGCCTAGCCTACGAGCAGTACTTC
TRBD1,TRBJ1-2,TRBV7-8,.,CASSSRTGLENGYTF,TGTGCCAGCAGCTCCCGGACAGGGCTAGAGAATGGCTACACCTTC